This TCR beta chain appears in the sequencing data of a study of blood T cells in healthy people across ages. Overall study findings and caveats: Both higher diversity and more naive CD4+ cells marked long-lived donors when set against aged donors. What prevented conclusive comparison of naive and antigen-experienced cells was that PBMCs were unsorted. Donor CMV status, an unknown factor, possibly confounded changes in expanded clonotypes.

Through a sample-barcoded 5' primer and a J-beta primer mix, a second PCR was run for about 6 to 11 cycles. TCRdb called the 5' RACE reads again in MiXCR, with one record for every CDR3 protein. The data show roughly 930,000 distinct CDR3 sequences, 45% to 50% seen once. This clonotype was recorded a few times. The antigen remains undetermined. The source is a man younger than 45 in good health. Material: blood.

The CDR3 is CASSQGGGSPLHF. Here the CDR3 DNA reads TGCGCCAGCAGCCAGGGTGGGGGTTCACCCCTCCACTTT. The chain couples TRBV4-3 to TRBJ1-6; a weak D match, TRBD1 (5 bases). The germline CDR1 and CDR2 sequences are LGHNA and YSLEER. This CDR3 is built from 13 residues. With 3 bases removed from V and 9 bases from J, the gap between germline ends came to 9 bases.